This entry lists 21 T cell receptor beta chains sequenced from one sample in a study of human T cells and chemical hapten exposure. The sample's time point: pre-sensitization, week 0. Treatment of the sample: therapeutic diphenylcyclopropenone sensitization with weekly scalp DPC. MiXCR, run by TCRdb on the RACE reads, gives a single entry per CDR3 protein. The table has approximately 52,000 distinct CDR3 sequences, 9.4% seen once. Sequences were derived from whole blood, sampled in connection with sensitization to the hapten diphenylcyclopropenone (DPC). The receptors were gathered from a woman aged 40 to 50 with alopecia areata. Some clones in this sample may be carry-over from other donors' samples.

V gene TRBV13 combines with J gene TRBJ2-7; D is possibly TRBD2 (5 bases). Germline V gene sequence: CDR1 PRHDT, CDR2 FYEKMQ (reference sequence). The germline V and J ends were trimmed by 2 bases and 2 bases, with 7 bases remaining between them. CDR3 length: 13 residues. CDR3 loop: CASSLTSPYEQYF. The CDR3 bases are TGTGCCAGCAGCTTAACTAGTCCCTACGAGCAGTACTTC.

The table lists this clonotype with a few counts. The J gene is TRBJ2-5, the V gene TRBV7-6; D might be TRBD1 (6 bases). This CDR3 is built from 17 residues. Germline V gene data show CDR1 as SGHVS and CDR2 as FNYEAQ. Trimming took 5 bases from V and 4 from J, leaving 23 bases between them. The CDR3 sequence is CASSPDPMSWGRETQYF. Here the CDR3 DNA reads TGTGCCAGCAGCCCAGACCCTATGTCTTGGGGGCGAGAGACCCAGTACTTC.

This clonotype was counted only a few times. The rearrangement uses TRBV27 and TRBJ2-3; D tentatively fits TRBD1 or TRBD2 (5 bases each). V was pared by 7 bases and J by 3 bases, with 14 bases between. Germline V gives CDR1 MNHEY, CDR2 SMNVEV (reference sequence). This CDR3 contains 14 residues. As DNA, the CDR3 is TGTGCCAGCACCCTCATTGGGGGTACAGATACGCAGTATTTT. Encoded protein: CASTLIGGTDTQYF.

This clonotype was detected ten times or more. V and J are TRBV7-6 and TRBJ2-7; TRBD1 matches at 7 bases. The CDR3 is 16 amino acids. The germline CDR1 and CDR2 sequences are SGHVS and FNYEAQ. Trimming cost V 5 bases and J 2 bases; bases outside gene matches: 12. The chain's CDR3 is CASSPHSGQATYEQYF. DNA of the CDR3: TGTGCCAGCAGCCCTCATTCTGGACAGGCCACCTACGAGCAGTACTTC.

This clonotype was observed many times. V gene TRBV5-1 combines with J gene TRBJ1-1, with D perhaps matching TRBD1 (5 bases). With 0 bases removed from V and 3 bases from J, the gap between germline ends came to 6 bases. The CDR3 runs to 13 residues. The V gene's germline CDR1 is SGHRS and CDR2 YFSETQ. CDR3: CASSLVGHTEAFF. DNA of the CDR3: TGCGCCAGCAGCTTGGTGGGGCACACTGAAGCTTTCTTT.

The J gene is TRBJ1-2, the V gene TRBV5-4; 7 nucleotides line up with TRBD1. Germline V gene sequence: CDR1 SGHNT, CDR2 YYREEE (reference sequence). The CDR3 contains 16 residues. V was pared by 1 base and J by 1 base, with 7 bases of the junction left unmatched. CDR3 residues: CASSLLPQGGNYGYTF. In nucleotides, the CDR3 is TGTGCCAGCAGCTTGCTTCCCCAGGGGGGTAACTATGGCTACACCTTC.

This clonotype was recorded at least ten times. The chain recombines TRBV5-1 with TRBJ2-7, with no clear D. CDR1 is SGHRS, CDR2 YFSETQ, per germline. The CDR3 loop spans 14 amino acids. Trimming took 2 bases from V and 2 from J, leaving 11 bases between them. CDR3 amino acids: CASSFVETPYEQYF. CDR3 sequence (DNA): TGCGCCAGCAGCTTCGTCGAGACCCCCTACGAGCAGTACTTC.

Only a few counts were recorded for this clonotype. The genes are TRBV29-1 and TRBJ2-3; tentatively, D is TRBD1 or TRBD2 (5 bases each). Germline values: CDR1 SQVTM, CDR2 ANQGSEA. The germline V and J ends were trimmed by 0 bases and 4 bases, with 17 bases remaining between them. The CDR3 spans 16 residues. CDR3 DNA: TGCAGCGTTGAAGATCCCAGAGGGGCTAGGGCAGATACGCAGTATTTT. This codes for CSVEDPRGARADTQYF.

In DNA form, the CDR3 reads TGCGCCAGCAGCCACGTGGTTGGCGGGGGGTTAGATACGCAGTATTTT. The encoded protein is CASSHVVGGGLDTQYF. The rearrangement links TRBV4-1 to TRBJ2-3; 8 positions agree with TRBD2. The CDR3 is 16 residues long. V shed 3 bases, J shed 5 bases, and the junction held 10 bases outside the gene matches. Per the germline V gene, CDR1 is MGHRA and CDR2 is YSYEKL.

This clonotype was recorded many times. V usage is TRBV7-8 and J usage is TRBJ2-2; 10 bases agree with TRBD2. This CDR3 is 19 amino acids long. Per the germline V gene, CDR1 is SGHVS and CDR2 is FQNEAQ. J lost 5 bases, V lost 3 bases, and 15 bases had no gene match. CDR3 amino acids: CASSFRERSGGRRTGELFF. In nucleotides, the CDR3 is TGTGCCAGCAGCTTCCGAGAGCGTAGCGGGGGGAGAAGAACCGGGGAGCTGTTTTTT. The variable domain in full, with the rest retrieved from reference TRBV7-8 and TRBJ2-2, is GAGVSQSPRYKVAKRGQDVALRCDPISGHVSLFWYQQALGQGPEFLTYFQNEAQLDKSGLPSDRFFAERPEGSVSTLKIQRTQQEDSAVYLCASSFRERSGGRRTGELFFGEGSRLTVL.

The J gene is TRBJ2-2, the V gene TRBV2; a weak D match, TRBD2 (5 bases). Deletions cut 4 bases from V and 6 bases from J, with 15 bases between. Germline values: CDR1 SNHLY, CDR2 FYNNEI. This CDR3 spans 15 amino acids. The CDR3 reads CASSVTTSGPGELFF. DNA for the CDR3: TGTGCCAGCAGTGTTACCACTAGTGGGCCCGGGGAGCTGTTTTTT.

This clonotype has ten or more counts. This rearrangement joins TRBV24-1 to TRBJ2-2; TRBD1 matches at 7 bases. The V gene end was trimmed by 6 bases and the J gene end by 6 bases; junction bases not matched to a gene: 6. CDR1 KGHDR and CDR2 SFDVKD come from the germline V gene. The CDR3 is 14 residues long. CDR3 nucleotides: TGTGCCACCAGTTCCGGGACAGATCCCGGGGAGCTGTTTTTT. It encodes CATSSGTDPGELFF.

The rearrangement uses TRBV7-2 and TRBJ1-2; D is undetermined. Germline values: CDR1 SGHTA, CDR2 FQGNSA. The CDR3 is 13 residues long. V lost 0 bases, J lost 6 bases, and 8 bases lay in between. The chain's CDR3 is CASSLARKDGYTF. The CDR3 DNA is TGTGCCAGCAGCTTAGCTCGGAAGGATGGCTACACCTTC. The full variable domain, completed using reference TRBV7-2 and TRBJ1-2, is GAGVSQSPSNKVTEKGKDVELRCDPISGHTALYWYRQSLGQGLEFLIYFQGNSAPDKSGLPSDRFSAERTGGSVSTLTIQRTQQEDSAVYLCASSLARKDGYTFGSGTRLTVV.

This clonotype was seen many times. The V gene is TRBV11-2, the J gene TRBJ1-3; D gene uncertain. Germline CDR1 SGHAT, CDR2 FQNNGV. Trimming left V 6 bases short and J 0 bases short, with 6 bases between. This CDR3 is built from 13 residues. CDR3 coding DNA: TGTGCCAGCAGTACTTCCTCTGGAAACACCATATATTTT. This gives the protein CASSTSSGNTIYF. The full variable domain, completed using reference TRBV11-2 and TRBJ1-3, is EAGVAQSPRYKIIEKRQSVAFWCNPISGHATLYWYQQILGQGPKLLIQFQNNGVVDDSQLPKDRFSAERLKGVDSTLKIQPAKLEDSAVYLCASSTSSGNTIYFGEGSWLTVV.

The rearrangement joins TRBV11-2 to TRBJ2-5; D is unclear. CDR3 size: 12 residues. Trimming pared 2 bases from V and 6 bases from J, leaving 7 bases between. The germline gives CDR1 SGHAT, CDR2 FQNNGV. CDR3 amino acids: CASSLIRQTQYF. The CDR3 DNA reads TGTGCCAGCAGCTTAATCCGGCAGACCCAGTACTTC.

This clonotype has at least ten counts. The rearrangement joins TRBV6-1 to TRBJ2-7, with D hard to call. The germline V and J ends were trimmed by 0 bases and 1 base, with 7 bases remaining between them. Germline V CDR1 and CDR2: MNHNS, SASEGT. This CDR3 has 14 amino acids. CDR3 residues: CASSEADGSYEQYF. CDR3 nucleotide sequence: TGTGCCAGCAGTGAAGCGGACGGGTCCTACGAGCAGTACTTC.

This clonotype showed up many times. The chain employs TRBV7-9 and TRBJ1-1; D is unclear. This CDR3 spans 13 amino acids. Germline V gene sequence: CDR1 SEHNR, CDR2 FQNEAQ (reference sequence). V lost 2 bases and J 6 bases, leaving 10 bases between the germline ends. In DNA, the CDR3 is TGTGCCAGCAGCTTACCGGCCGTCGCTGAAGCTTTCTTT. This sequence encodes CASSLPAVAEAFF.

This clonotype was seen at least ten times. The J gene is TRBJ1-1, the V gene TRBV29-1; TRBD1 is a possible D gene (5 bases). CDR3 size: 14 residues. Per the germline V gene, CDR1 is SQVTM and CDR2 is ANQGSEA. Trimming pared 0 bases from V and 1 base from J, leaving 9 bases between. DNA of the CDR3: TGCAGCGTTGAAGATAGGGGTTGGAACACTGAAGCTTTCTTT. It translates to CSVEDRGWNTEAFF.

This clonotype was seen ten or more times. The genes are TRBV18 and TRBJ1-1, with 9 nucleotides matching TRBD1. In germline, CDR1 is KGHSH, CDR2 LQKENI. CDR3 length: 14 amino acids. With 3 bases clipped from V and 4 bases from J, the junction kept 3 bases outside the gene matches. The CDR3 is CASSPGTGRTEAFF. CDR3 sequence (DNA): TGTGCCAGCTCACCCGGGACAGGGCGCACTGAAGCTTTCTTT.

The chain is built from TRBV21-1 and TRBJ1-2; no DNA check was done on the table's D call, TRBD1. TRBV21-1 is a pseudogene locus. CDR3 length equals 15 residues. CDR3 region: CASSKDGVGPNGYTF. The CDR3 nucleotides read TGTGCCAGCAGCAAAGATGGAGTTGGTCCCAATGGCTACACCTTC.

At least ten counts were recorded for this clonotype. The chain joins TRBV6-2 or TRBV6-3 to TRBJ1-1; 10 bases fit TRBD1. The V gene's germline CDR1 is MNHEY and CDR2 SVGEGT. V trimming: 1 base; J trimming: 3 bases; junction bases outside the gene matches: 11. This CDR3 has 18 amino acids. For the CDR3, the DNA is TGTGCCAGCAGTTACTTGCTGGGGACAGGGGCGATTTACACTGAAGCTTTCTTT. It encodes CASSYLLGTGAIYTEAFF.